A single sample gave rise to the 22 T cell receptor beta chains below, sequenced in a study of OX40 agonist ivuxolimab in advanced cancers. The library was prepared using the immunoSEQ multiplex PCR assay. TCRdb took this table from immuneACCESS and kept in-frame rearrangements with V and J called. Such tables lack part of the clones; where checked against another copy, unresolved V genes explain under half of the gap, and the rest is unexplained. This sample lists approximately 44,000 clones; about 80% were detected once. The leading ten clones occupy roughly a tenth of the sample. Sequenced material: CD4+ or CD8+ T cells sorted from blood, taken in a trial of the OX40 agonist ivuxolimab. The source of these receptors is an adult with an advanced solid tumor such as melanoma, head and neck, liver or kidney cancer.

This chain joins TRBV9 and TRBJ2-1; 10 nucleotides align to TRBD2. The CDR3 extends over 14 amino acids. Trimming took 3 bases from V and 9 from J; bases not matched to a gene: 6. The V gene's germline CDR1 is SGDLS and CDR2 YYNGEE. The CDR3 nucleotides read TGTGCCAGCAGCGCTAGCGGGAGCGTAGGTGAGCAGTTCTTC. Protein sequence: CASSASGSVGEQFF.

In nucleotides, the CDR3 is TGTGCCAGCAGCGCCCCCGGTCGGGGACTAGTCCCAGATACGCAGTATTTT. Protein sequence: CASSAPGRGLVPDTQYF. The rearrangement links TRBV7-9 to TRBJ2-3; 8 nucleotides align to TRBD2. Germline V gene sequence: CDR1 SEHNR, CDR2 FQNEAQ (reference sequence). Germline trimming cut 5 bases from V and 4 bases from J; bases unmatched to any gene: 14. The CDR3 consists of 17 residues.

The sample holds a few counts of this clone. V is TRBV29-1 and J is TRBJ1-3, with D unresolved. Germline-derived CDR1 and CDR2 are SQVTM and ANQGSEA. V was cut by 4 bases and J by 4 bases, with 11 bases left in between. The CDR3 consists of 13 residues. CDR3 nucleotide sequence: TGCAGCGTTGCATTCGGGGTCGGAAACACCATATATTTT. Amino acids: CSVAFGVGNTIYF.

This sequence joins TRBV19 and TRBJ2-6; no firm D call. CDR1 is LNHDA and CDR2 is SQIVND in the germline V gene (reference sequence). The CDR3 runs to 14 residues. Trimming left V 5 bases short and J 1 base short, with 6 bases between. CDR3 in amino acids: CASSRNSGANVLTF. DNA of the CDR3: TGTGCCAGTAGTCGAAATTCTGGGGCCAACGTCCTGACTTTC.

The CDR3 coding sequence is TGTGCCAGCAGTGAGGGGGTCTTTTCCTACAATGAGCAGTTCTTC. Translating it yields CASSEGVFSYNEQFF. The V gene is TRBV6-1, the J gene TRBJ2-1; either TRBD1 or TRBD2 may fit D (5 bases each). Germline V gene data show CDR1 as MNHNS and CDR2 as SASEGT. Trimming stripped 3 bases from V and 1 base from J, with 10 bases between. This CDR3 spans 15 amino acids.

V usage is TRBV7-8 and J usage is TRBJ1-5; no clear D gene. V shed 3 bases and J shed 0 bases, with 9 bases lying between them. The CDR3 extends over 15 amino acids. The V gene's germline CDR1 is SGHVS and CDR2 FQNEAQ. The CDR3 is CASSFGSFSNQPQHF. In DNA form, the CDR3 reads TGTGCCAGCAGCTTCGGCAGCTTTAGCAATCAGCCCCAGCATTTT.

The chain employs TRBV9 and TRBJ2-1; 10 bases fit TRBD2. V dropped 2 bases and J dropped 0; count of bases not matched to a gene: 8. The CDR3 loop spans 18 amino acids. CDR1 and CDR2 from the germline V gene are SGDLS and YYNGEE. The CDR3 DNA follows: TGTGCCAGCAGCGTCCGACTAGCGGGTTTTAGCTCCTACAATGAGCAGTTCTTC. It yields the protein CASSVRLAGFSSYNEQFF.

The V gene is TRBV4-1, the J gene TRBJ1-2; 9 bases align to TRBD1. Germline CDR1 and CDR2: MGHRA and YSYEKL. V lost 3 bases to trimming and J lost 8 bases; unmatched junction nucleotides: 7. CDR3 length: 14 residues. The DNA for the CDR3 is TGCGCCAGCAGCCACGGGGACAGGGATTCAGGCTACACCTTC. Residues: CASSHGDRDSGYTF.

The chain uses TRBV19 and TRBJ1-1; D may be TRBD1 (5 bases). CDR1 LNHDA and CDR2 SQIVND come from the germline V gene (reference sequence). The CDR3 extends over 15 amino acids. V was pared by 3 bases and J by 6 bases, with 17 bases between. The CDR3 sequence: CASSIGQGLIAEAFF. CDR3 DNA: TGTGCCAGTAGTATTGGGCAGGGTTTAATCGCTGAAGCTTTCTTT. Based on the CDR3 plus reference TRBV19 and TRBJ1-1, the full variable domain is DGGITQSPKYLFRKEGQNVTLSCEQNLNHDAMYWYRQDPGQGLRLIYYSQIVNDFQKGDIAEGYSVSREKKESFPLTVTSAQKNPTAFYLCASSIGQGLIAEAFFGQGTRLTVV.

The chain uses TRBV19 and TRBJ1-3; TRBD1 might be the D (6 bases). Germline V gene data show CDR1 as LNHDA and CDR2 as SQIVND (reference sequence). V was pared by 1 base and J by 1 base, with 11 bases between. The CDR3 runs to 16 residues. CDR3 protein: CASSIGDKPSGNTIYF. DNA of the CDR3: TGTGCCAGTAGTATAGGGGACAAACCTTCTGGAAACACCATATATTTT.

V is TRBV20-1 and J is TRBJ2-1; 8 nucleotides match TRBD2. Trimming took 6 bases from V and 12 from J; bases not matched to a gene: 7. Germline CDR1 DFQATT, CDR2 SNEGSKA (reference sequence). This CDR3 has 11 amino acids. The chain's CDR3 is CSATGGRGQFF. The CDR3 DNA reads TGCAGTGCCACGGGAGGGAGAGGGCAGTTCTTC.

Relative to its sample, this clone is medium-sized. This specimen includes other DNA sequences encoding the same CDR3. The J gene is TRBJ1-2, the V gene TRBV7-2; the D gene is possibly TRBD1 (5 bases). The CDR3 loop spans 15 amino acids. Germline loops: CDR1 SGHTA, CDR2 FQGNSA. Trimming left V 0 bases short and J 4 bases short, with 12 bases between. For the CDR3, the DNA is TGTGCCAGCAGCTTAGCCCGTAGACAGACCTATGGCTACACCTTC. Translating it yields CASSLARRQTYGYTF.

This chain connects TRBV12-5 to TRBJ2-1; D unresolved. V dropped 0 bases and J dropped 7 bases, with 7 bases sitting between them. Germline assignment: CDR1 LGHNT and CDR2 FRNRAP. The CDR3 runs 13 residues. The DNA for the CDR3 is TGTGCTAGTGGTTTGGTATCTGAGAATGAGCAGTTCTTC. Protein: CASGLVSENEQFF.

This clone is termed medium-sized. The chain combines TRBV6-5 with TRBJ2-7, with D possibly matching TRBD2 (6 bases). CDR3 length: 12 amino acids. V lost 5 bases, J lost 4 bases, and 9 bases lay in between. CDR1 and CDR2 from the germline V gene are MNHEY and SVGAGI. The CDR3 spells CASSQGLYEQYF. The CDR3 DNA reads TGTGCCAGCAGTCAGGGACTTTACGAGCAGTACTTC.

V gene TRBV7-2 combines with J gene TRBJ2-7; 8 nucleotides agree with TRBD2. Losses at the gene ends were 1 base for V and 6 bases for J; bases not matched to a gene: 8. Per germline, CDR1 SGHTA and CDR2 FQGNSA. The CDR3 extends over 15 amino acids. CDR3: CASSLVFSGSGEQYF. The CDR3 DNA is TGTGCCAGCAGCTTAGTCTTCAGCGGGAGTGGCGAGCAGTACTTC. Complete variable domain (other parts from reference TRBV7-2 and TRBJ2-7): GAGVSQSPSNKVTEKGKDVELRCDPISGHTALYWYRQSLGQGLEFLIYFQGNSAPDKSGLPSDRFSAERTGGSVSTLTIQRTQQEDSAVYLCASSLVFSGSGEQYFGPGTRLTVT.

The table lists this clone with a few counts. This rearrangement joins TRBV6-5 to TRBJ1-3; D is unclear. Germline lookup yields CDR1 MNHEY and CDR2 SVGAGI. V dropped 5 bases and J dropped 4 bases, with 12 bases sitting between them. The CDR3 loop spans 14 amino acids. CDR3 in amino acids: CASSTDKSGNTIYF. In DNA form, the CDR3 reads TGTGCCAGCAGTACCGACAAATCCGGAAACACCATATATTTT.

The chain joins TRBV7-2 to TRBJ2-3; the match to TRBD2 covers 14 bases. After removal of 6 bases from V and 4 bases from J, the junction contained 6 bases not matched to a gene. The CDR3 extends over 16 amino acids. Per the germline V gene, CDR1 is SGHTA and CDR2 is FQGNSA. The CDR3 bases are TGTGCCAGCAGACCGGGGACTAGCGGGAGTTCAGATACGCAGTATTTT. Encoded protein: CASRPGTSGSSDTQYF.

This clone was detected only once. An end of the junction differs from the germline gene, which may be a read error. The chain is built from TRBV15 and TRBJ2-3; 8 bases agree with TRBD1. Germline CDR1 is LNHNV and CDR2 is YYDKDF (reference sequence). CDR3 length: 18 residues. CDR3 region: CATSRDSGGAGWADTQYF. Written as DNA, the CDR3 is TGTGCCACCAGCCGAGATTCAGGGGGCGCAGGGTGGGCAGATACGCAGTATTTT. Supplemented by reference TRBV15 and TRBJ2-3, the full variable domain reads DAMVIQNPRYQVTQFGKPVTLSCSQTLNHNVMYWYQQKSSQAPKLLFHYYDKDFNNEADTPDNFQSRRPNTSFCFLDIRSPGLGDTAMYLCATSRDSGGAGWADTQYFGPGTRLTVL.

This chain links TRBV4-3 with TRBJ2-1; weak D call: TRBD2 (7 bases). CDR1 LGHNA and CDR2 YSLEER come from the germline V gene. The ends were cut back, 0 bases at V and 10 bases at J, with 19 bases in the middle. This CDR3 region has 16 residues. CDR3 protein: CASSQDFLGGAGEQFF. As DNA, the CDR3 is TGCGCCAGCAGCCAAGACTTTTTGGGGGGGGCCGGGGAGCAGTTCTTC.

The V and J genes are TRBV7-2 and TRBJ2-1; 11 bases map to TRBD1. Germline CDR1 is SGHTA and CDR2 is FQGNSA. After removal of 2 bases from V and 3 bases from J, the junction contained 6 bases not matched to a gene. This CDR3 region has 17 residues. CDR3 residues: CASSLSSGTGGYNEQFF. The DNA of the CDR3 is TGTGCCAGCAGCTTATCGTCCGGGACAGGGGGCTACAATGAGCAGTTCTTC.

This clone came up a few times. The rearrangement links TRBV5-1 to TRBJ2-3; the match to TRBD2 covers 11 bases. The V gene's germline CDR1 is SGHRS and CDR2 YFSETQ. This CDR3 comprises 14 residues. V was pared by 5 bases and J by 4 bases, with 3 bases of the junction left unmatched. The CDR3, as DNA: TGCGCCAGCAGACTAGCGGGAGAGGCAGATACGCAGTATTTT. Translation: CASRLAGEADTQYF.

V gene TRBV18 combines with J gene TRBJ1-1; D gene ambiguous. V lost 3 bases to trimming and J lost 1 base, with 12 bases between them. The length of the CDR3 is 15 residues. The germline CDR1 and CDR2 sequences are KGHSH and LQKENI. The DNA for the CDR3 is TGTGCCAGCTCACCCTCTTTGTCTTCGAACACTGAAGCTTTCTTT. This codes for CASSPSLSSNTEAFF.